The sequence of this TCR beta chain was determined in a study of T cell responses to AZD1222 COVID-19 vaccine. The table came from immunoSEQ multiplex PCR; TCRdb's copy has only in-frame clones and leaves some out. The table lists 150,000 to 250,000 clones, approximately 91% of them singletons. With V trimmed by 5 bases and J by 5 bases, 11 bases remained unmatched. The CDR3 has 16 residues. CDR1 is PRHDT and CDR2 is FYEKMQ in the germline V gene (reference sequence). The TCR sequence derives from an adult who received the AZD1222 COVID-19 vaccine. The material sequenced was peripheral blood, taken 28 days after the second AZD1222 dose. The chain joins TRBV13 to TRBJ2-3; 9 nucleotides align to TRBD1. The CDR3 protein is CASSQSPGQGEDTQYF. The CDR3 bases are TGTGCCAGCAGCCAATCCCCGGGACAGGGAGAAGATACGCAGTATTTT.